This T cell receptor (beta chain) was captured in a study of blood T cell repertoires in COVID-19. Study as a whole: There were acute and convalescent COVID-19 samples, and they came from the United States, Italy and Spain. Sources were T cells, B-cell-depleted T cells, or PBMCs; the material itself was cDNA or gDNA.

Per the original data handling: Using reference gene primer amplification, nucleated cell counts were estimated. The method was immunoSEQ multiplex PCR; TCRdb's version includes in-frame clones alone and lacks a portion of them. That table furnishes V, J and clone size, whereas the DNA furnished D and trimming. The sample lists 170,000 or so clones; about 82% were seen once. Germline loops: CDR1 SGHVS, CDR2 FNYEAQ. The germline V and J ends were trimmed by 9 bases and 0 bases, with 18 bases remaining between them. This CDR3 has 16 amino acids. The sequencing input was peripheral blood. The V gene is TRBV7-6, the J gene TRBJ1-5; weak D call: TRBD1 (6 bases). The source of this sequence is a man in his fifties or sixties with active or convalescent COVID-19. The CDR3 DNA reads TGTGCCAGACCCGGGAGGGGGGGCCGTAGCAATCAGCCCCAGCATTTT. Translation: CARPGRGGRSNQPQHF.